Listed below are T cell receptor beta chains from one sample, sequenced in a study of blood T cell repertoires in COVID-19. Generated by immunoSEQ multiplex PCR, the TCRdb table keeps only in-frame clones and is missing some. Of some 320,000 clones listed, roughly 90% are singletons. Sequencing was done on a sample of PBMCs or T cells enriched from blood (not recorded which). The receptors originated from a woman aged 25 to 39 who had been exposed to COVID-19. The CDR3 runs from the conserved cysteine through the conserved F or W. The D gene is left open where the match is weak. Not every row has a clone size; where given, it reads once, few, many or a size class.

J gene,V gene,D gene,clone size,CDR3 protein,CDR3 DNA
TRBJ1-1,TRBV3-1/TRBV3-2,TRBD1,-,CASSFGTGANTEAFF,TGTGCCAGCAGCTTTGGGACAGGCGCCAACACTGAAGCTTTCTTT
TRBJ2-5,TRBV3-1/TRBV3-2,TRBD2,few,CASSLLAGGGAQYF,TGTGCCAGCAGCCTACTAGCGGGCGGGGGGGCCCAGTACTTC
TRBJ1-6,TRBV7-6,TRBD1,once,CASSTRDSNSPLHF,TGTGCCAGCAGCACCCGGGACAGCAATTCACCCCTCCACTTT
TRBJ2-1,TRBV5-1,TRBD2,-,CASGLAGVNEQFF,TGCGCCAGCGGACTAGCGGGTGTCAATGAGCAGTTCTTC
TRBJ2-7,TRBV6-5,TRBD1,-,CASRGQGVSYEQYF,TGTGCCAGCAGGGGACAGGGTGTCTCCTACGAGCAGTACTTC
TRBJ2-2,TRBV5-1,TRBD1,few,CASSAGGQGNTGELFF,TGCGCCAGCAGCGCAGGCGGACAGGGGAACACCGGGGAGCTGTTTTTT
TRBJ1-2,TRBV4-3,-,-,CASSQDRGELNYGYTF,TGCGCCAGCAGCCAAGATCGAGGAGAACTTAACTATGGCTACACCTTC
TRBJ1-2,TRBV13,TRBD1,few,CASSLGGATNYGYTF,TGTGCCAGCAGCCTAGGGGGCGCGACTAACTATGGCTACACCTTC
TRBJ1-3,TRBV3-1/TRBV3-2,-,-,CASSQAGRLNGNTIYF,TGTGCCAGCAGCCAAGCAGGGCGGTTAAACGGAAACACCATATATTTT
TRBJ1-1,TRBV5-1,-,few,CASSFDTPMNTEAFF,TGCGCCAGCAGCTTCGACACACCGATGAACACTGAAGCTTTCTTT
TRBJ2-5,TRBV14,-,-,CASSQNRRGPKETQYF,TGTGCCAGCAGCCAGAACCGCAGGGGTCCGAAAGAGACCCAGTACTTC
TRBJ2-5,TRBV19,-,-,CASSIARGETQYF,TGTGCCAGTAGTATAGCCAGGGGCGAGACCCAGTACTTC
TRBJ2-7,TRBV9,-,-,CASSGTASTYEQYF,TGTGCCAGTTCGGGTACGGCGAGCACCTACGAGCAGTACTTC
TRBJ2-7,TRBV6-5,TRBD2,-,CASAKAGGDSYEQYF,TGTGCCAGCGCGAAGGCCGGGGGGGACTCCTACGAGCAGTACTTC
TRBJ1-2,TRBV18,TRBD1,-,CASSPRDRGKGYTF,TGTGCCAGCTCACCTCGGGACAGGGGGAAAGGCTACACCTTC
TRBJ1-2,TRBV5-4,TRBD1,-,CASSPPGQGNYGYTF,TGTGCCAGCAGCCCTCCGGGACAGGGGAACTATGGCTACACCTTC
TRBJ1-1,TRBV5-6,TRBD1,-,CASSFLDRVNTEAFF,TGTGCCAGCAGCTTTCTGGACAGGGTGAACACTGAAGCTTTCTTT
TRBJ1-2,TRBV14,TRBD1,-,CASSQVRTGLGTF,TGTGCCAGCAGCCAAGTGCGGACAGGGTTGGGGACCTTC
TRBJ1-2,TRBV2,TRBD1,-,CASWTGTGNYGYTF,TGTGCCAGCTGGACCGGGACAGGGAACTATGGCTACACCTTC
TRBJ2-3,TRBV5-1,-,once,CASSQTGVSTDTQYF,TGCGCCAGCAGCCAGACGGGAGTTAGCACAGATACGCAGTATTTT
TRBJ2-7,TRBV3-1/TRBV3-2,-,-,CASSQGRGYEQYF,TGTGCCAGCAGCCAAGGGCGGGGCTACGAGCAGTACTTC
TRBJ1-6,TRBV9,-,-,CASSVEGGRSPLHF,TGTGCCAGCAGCGTAGAAGGGGGTCGATCACCCCTCCACTTT
TRBJ2-1,TRBV2,-,-,CASSALGNEQFF,TGTGCCAGCAGCGCCCTCGGCAATGAGCAGTTCTTC
TRBJ2-5,TRBV23-1,TRBD1,once,CASSHPGQGEMTQYF,TGCGCCAGCAGTCACCCTGGACAGGGAGAAATGACCCAGTACTTC
TRBJ2-1,TRBV11-2,TRBD2,few,CASSSRGGPSGEQFF,TGTGCCAGCAGCTCTCGCGGGGGGCCCTCAGGTGAGCAGTTCTTC
TRBJ2-7,TRBV18,-,-,CASSPQGNEQYF,TGTGCCAGCTCACCACAGGGGAACGAGCAGTACTTC
TRBJ2-3,TRBV6-5,-,-,CASSYDRLTDTQYF,TGTGCCAGCAGTTACGACAGACTCACAGATACGCAGTATTTT
TRBJ2-7,TRBV3-1/TRBV3-2,TRBD1,-,CASSRRGRYEQYF,TGTGCCAGCAGCCGCAGGGGGCGTTACGAGCAGTACTTC
TRBJ1-4,TRBV2,-,once,CASRETFATNEKLFF,TGTGCCAGCAGGGAAACATTTGCAACTAATGAAAAACTGTTTTTT
TRBJ2-7,TRBV19,TRBD1,-,CASSLRQGPHEQYF,TGTGCCAGTAGTCTGAGACAGGGGCCCCACGAGCAGTACTTC